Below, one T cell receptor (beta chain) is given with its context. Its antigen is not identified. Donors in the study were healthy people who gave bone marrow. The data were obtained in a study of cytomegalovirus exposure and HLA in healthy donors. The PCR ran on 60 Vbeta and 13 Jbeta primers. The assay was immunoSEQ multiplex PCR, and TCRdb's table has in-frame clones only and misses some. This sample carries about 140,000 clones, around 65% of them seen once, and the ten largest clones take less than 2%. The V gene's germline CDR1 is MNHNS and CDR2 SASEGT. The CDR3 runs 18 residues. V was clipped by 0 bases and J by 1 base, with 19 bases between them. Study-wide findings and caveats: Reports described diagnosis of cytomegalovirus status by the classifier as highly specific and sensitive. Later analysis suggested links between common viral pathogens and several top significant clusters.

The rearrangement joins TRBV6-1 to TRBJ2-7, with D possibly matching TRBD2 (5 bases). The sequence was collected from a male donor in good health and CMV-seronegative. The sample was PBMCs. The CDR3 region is CASSEADRAHGISYEQYF. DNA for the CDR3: TGTGCCAGCAGTGAAGCCGACCGGGCTCACGGGATATCCTACGAGCAGTACTTC.